This is a list of T cell receptor beta chains from one sample in a study of CD8+CD57+ T cells in acquired aplastic anemia. TCRdb independently ran MiXCR on the reads; one entry per CDR3 protein. The data contain 250,000 to 300,000 distinct CDR3 sequences, around 60% of them singletons. The sample comprised sorted CD4+, CD8+, or CD8+CD57+ T cells (not recorded which) from PBMCs. These receptors were obtained from a human donor with severe aplastic anemia or a healthy control (not recorded which). Each CDR3 is given with its conserved first and last residue. A D gene is named only where the DNA matches it firmly. Size is stated for part of the rows, as once, few or many counts, or as a class when the clone is expanded.

size,D,V,length,J,CDR3,DNA
-,-,TRBV4-2,13,TRBJ2-5,CASSQEGQETQYF,TGTGCCAGCAGCCAAGAAGGGCAAGAGACCCAGTACTTC
few,-,TRBV10-3,15,TRBJ1-2,CAISESLLPYYGYTF,TGTGCCATCAGTGAGTCCCTGCTGCCCTACTATGGCTACACCTTC
-,TRBD2,TRBV7-3,14,TRBJ2-1,CASSPSGGARSQFF,TGTGCCAGCAGCCCTAGCGGGGGGGCCAGGTCCCAGTTCTTC
many,-,TRBV5-8,14,TRBJ2-4,CASSLADIDDIQYF,TGTGCCAGCAGCTTAGCCGACATCGATGACATTCAGTACTTC
few,-,TRBV7-3,15,TRBJ2-5,CASSVGQGLGETQYF,TGTGCCAGCAGCGTGGGTCAGGGCCTGGGGGAGACCCAGTACTTC
-,-,TRBV28,16,TRBJ1-5,CASSFFSWGRNQPPHF,TGTGCCAGCAGTTTCTTTTCATGGGGCCGCAATCAGCCCCCGCATTTT
-,TRBD2,TRBV19,15,TRBJ2-7,CASSITSGSSYEQYF,TGTGCCAGTAGTATCACTAGCGGGAGCTCCTACGAGCAGTACTTC
many,-,TRBV7-2,14,TRBJ1-5,CASSLTGSNQPQHF,TGTGCCAGCAGCCTTACGGGGAGCAATCAGCCCCAGCATTTT
-,-,TRBV7-6,14,TRBJ1-1,CASSLGHGDTEAFF,TGTGCCAGCAGCTTAGGTCACGGGGACACTGAAGCTTTCTTT
once,-,TRBV7-2,17,TRBJ1-6,CASSRPSEPNWNSPLHF,TGTGCCAGCAGTAGGCCCTCCGAGCCTAACTGGAATTCACCCCTCCACTTT
-,-,TRBV5-1,14,TRBJ1-6,CASSLDNYNSPLHF,TGCGCCAGCAGCCTCGATAACTATAATTCACCCCTCCACTTT
-,TRBD2,TRBV19,12,TRBJ2-1,CASQFGGGKQFF,TGTGCCAGTCAATTCGGGGGGGGCAAACAGTTCTTC
few,-,TRBV2,15,TRBJ2-7,CASSVGTGFTYEQYF,TGTGCCAGCAGTGTGGGAACAGGCTTTACCTACGAGCAGTACTTC
-,-,TRBV20-1,12,TRBJ2-1,CSAGTPSNEQFF,TGCAGTGCAGGGACCCCGTCGAATGAGCAGTTCTTC
-,TRBD1,TRBV7-8,15,TRBJ2-1,CASSLFQGAKDEQFF,TGTGCCAGCAGCTTATTCCAGGGGGCTAAGGATGAGCAGTTCTTC
few,-,TRBV24-1,17,TRBJ2-3,CATSDLYSLGRTDTQYF,TGTGCCACCAGTGATTTATACTCCTTGGGGCGCACAGATACGCAGTATTTT
-,TRBD1,TRBV2,14,TRBJ1-1,CASSRQGAGTGAFF,TGTGCCAGCAGTCGACAGGGGGCAGGCACTGGAGCTTTCTTT
few,-,TRBV30,14,TRBJ1-1,CAWSVPGERGRAFF,TGTGCCTGGAGTGTACCCGGGGAGAGAGGTAGGGCTTTCTTT
-,-,TRBV10-2,14,TRBJ2-2,CASSRGQGHGELFF,TGCGCCAGCAGCCGAGGCCAGGGCCACGGGGAGCTGTTTTTT
many,TRBD2,TRBV4-2,13,TRBJ2-3,CASSQFTGGGQYF,TGTGCCAGCAGCCAGTTCACTGGGGGGGGGCAGTATTTT
few,TRBD1,TRBV5-1,13,TRBJ1-3,CASSLDRGNTIYF,TGTGCCAGCAGTTTGGACAGGGGAAACACCATATATTTT
few,TRBD1,TRBV2,14,TRBJ1-1,CASSEWDSNTEAFF,TGTGCCAGCAGTGAATGGGACAGTAACACTGAAGCTTTCTTT
-,-,TRBV7-2,13,TRBJ2-7,CASSLALIGEQYF,TGTGCCAGCAGCTTGGCCCTTATTGGCGAGCAGTACTTC
few,TRBD2,TRBV20-1,14,TRBJ2-1,CSATGLAGVNEQFF,TGCAGTGCTACGGGACTAGCGGGGGTGAATGAGCAGTTCTTC
-,-,TRBV24-1,13,TRBJ2-3,CATSHGFTDTQYF,TGTGCCACCAGTCACGGATTCACAGATACGCAGTATTTT
-,-,TRBV9,13,TRBJ1-5,CASSEGSGQPQHF,TGTGCCAGCAGCGAGGGGAGTGGTCAGCCCCAGCATTTT
once,-,TRBV4-3,16,TRBJ2-3,CASSQDLRQSTDTQYF,TGCGCCAGCAGCCAAGACTTGAGACAGAGCACAGATACGCAGTATTTT
-,-,TRBV20-1,15,TRBJ2-3,CSPSSVGGRADTQYF,TGCAGTCCCTCATCGGTGGGAGGAAGGGCAGATACGCAGTATTTT
-,-,TRBV19,15,TRBJ2-1,CASSITAGSHNEQFF,TGTGCCAGTAGTATAACGGCGGGTTCCCACAATGAGCAGTTCTTC
many,-,TRBV5-1,15,TRBJ1-1,CASSLIGGLRTEAFF,TGCGCCAGCAGCTTGATTGGGGGCCTGCGTACTGAAGCTTTCTTT
-,TRBD1,TRBV7-6,17,TRBJ2-6,CASSPRQGRIGANVLTF,TGTGCCAGCAGCCCCAGACAGGGGCGGATTGGGGCCAACGTCCTGACTTTC
-,-,TRBV24-1,15,TRBJ1-5,CATSQDSLSNQPQHF,TGTGCCACCAGCCAAGACTCACTAAGCAATCAGCCCCAGCATTTT
once,-,TRBV7-6,15,TRBJ2-2,CASSLESGYTGELFF,TGTGCCAGCAGCTTAGAATCAGGTTACACCGGGGAGCTGTTTTTT
-,-,TRBV20-1,12,TRBJ2-5,CSAPWGEETQYF,TGCAGTGCGCCCTGGGGGGAAGAGACCCAGTACTTC
-,TRBD1,TRBV6-6,14,TRBJ1-1,CASSFPGTGREALF,TGTGCCAGCAGTTTCCCTGGGACAGGTCGAGAAGCTCTCTTT
many,-,TRBV3-1,14,TRBJ1-6,CASSQLRGDSPLHF,TGTGCCAGCAGCCAATTAAGGGGGGATTCACCCCTCCACTTT
-,-,TRBV2,14,TRBJ2-7,CASAAGAGGYEQYF,TGTGCTTCTGCAGCAGGGGCAGGGGGGTACGAGCAGTACTTC
-,-,TRBV7-2,14,TRBJ2-7,CASSSYGRGCEQYF,TGTGCCAGCAGCTCCTACGGCCGGGGCTGCGAGCAGTACTTC
many,-,TRBV6-2/TRBV6-3,14,TRBJ1-2,CASSRDTANYGYTF,TGTGCCAGCAGCCGGGACACAGCTAACTATGGCTACACCTTC